Sequencing of this T cell receptor (beta chain) was carried out in a study of glioma-infiltrating T cells. V was trimmed by 6 bases and J by 5 bases, leaving 22 bases between them. Looked up from germline, CDR1 is LNHDA and CDR2 is SQIVND (reference sequence). CDR3 length: 16 amino acids. Study results and limitations: CDR3 overlap between tissue and blood was very small. Above-expected tissue-blood divergence occurred in all gliomas, most in low-grade ones.

Using RNA template, CDR3s of TCR alpha and beta were amplified with iRepertoire arm-PCR. For one-step reverse transcription and amplification, about 90-450 ng of tissue mRNA or PBMC total RNA was used. MiXCR, run by TCRdb on the multiplex PCR reads, gives a single entry per CDR3 protein. The repertoire holds more than 110,000 distinct CDR3 sequences, with roughly two fifths as singletons. In its sample, this clonotype was seen a few times. Its specificity is not known. This chain uses TRBV19 with TRBJ1-1; tentative D call: TRBD1 (5 bases). The sample comprised glioma tissue, nonneoplastic brain tissue, or PBMCs (not recorded which). The TCR sequence derives from a human donor with low-grade glioma or glioblastoma, undergoing nonglioma brain surgery, or in good health (not recorded which). CDR3: CASRSLQGGTRTEAFF. The CDR3 nucleotides are TGTGCCAGTAGATCCCTCCAGGGAGGGACGAGGACTGAAGCTTTCTTT.